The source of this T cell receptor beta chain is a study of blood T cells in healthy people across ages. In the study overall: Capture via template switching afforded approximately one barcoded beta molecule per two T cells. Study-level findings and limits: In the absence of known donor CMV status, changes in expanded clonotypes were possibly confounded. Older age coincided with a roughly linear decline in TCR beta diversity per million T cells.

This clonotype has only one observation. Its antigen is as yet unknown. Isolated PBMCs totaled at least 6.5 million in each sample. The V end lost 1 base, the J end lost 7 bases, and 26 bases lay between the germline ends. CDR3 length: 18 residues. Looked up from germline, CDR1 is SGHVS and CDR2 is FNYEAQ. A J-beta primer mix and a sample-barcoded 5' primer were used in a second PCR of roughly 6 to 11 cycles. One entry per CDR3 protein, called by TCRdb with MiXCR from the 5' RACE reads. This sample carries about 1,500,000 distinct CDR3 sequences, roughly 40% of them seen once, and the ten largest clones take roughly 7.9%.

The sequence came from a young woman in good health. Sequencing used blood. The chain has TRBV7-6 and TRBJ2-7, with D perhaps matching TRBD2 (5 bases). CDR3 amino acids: CASSLVLSASNLGNEQYF. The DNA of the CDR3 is TGTGCCAGCAGCTTAGTTCTTTCGGCTAGCAACCTGGGGAATGAGCAGTACTTC.